Only a few counts were recorded for the clone carrying this TCR beta chain. V lost 3 bases to trimming and J lost 3 bases; unmatched junction nucleotides: 4. CDR1 SGHAT and CDR2 FQNNGV come from the germline V gene. The CDR3 extends over 15 amino acids. Using its own MiXCR run on the 5' RACE reads, TCRdb lists one record per CDR3 protein. Of around 37,000 distinct CDR3 sequences in the sample, just under 30% are singletons; the top ten hold 3.7%. This sequence was found in a female donor with breast cancer. Source material: memory CD4+ T cells sorted from a lymph node. Stated subset: memory CD4+ T cells, CD4+CD45RO+CD25-. The chain recombines TRBV11-2 with TRBJ1-4; 7 bases line up with TRBD1. DNA for the CDR3: TGTGCCAGCAGCTTGACAGGGAACCCTAATGAAAAACTGTTTTTT. This codes for CASSLTGNPNEKLFF.